This is a list of T cell receptor beta chains from one sample in a study of shared clonotypes between healthy human individuals. Here immunoSEQ multiplex PCR was the method, and the copy in TCRdb shows in-frame clones only, minus some. The data show fewer than 1.8 million clones, with less than 99% seen just once and over 0.3% held by the top ten. Input material: naive CD4+ T cells sorted from blood. The receptors here all came from a man aged 25-45 years in good health. The CDR3 runs from the conserved cysteine through the conserved F or W. Fields, in order: V gene, D gene, J gene, clone size, CDR3 DNA, CDR3 protein. D genes are given only for firm matches. The size field is filled for only some rows; it gives once, few, many or a size class.

TRBV11-2	NA	TRBJ2-5	NA	TGTGCCAGCAGCTTAGGTCTAGTCGAGGTTCAGACCCAGTACTTC	CASSLGLVEVQTQYF
TRBV14	NA	TRBJ2-7	NA	TGTGCCAGCAGCCAGGCTCCTACCGAGCAGTACTTC	CASSQAPTEQYF
TRBV5-1	NA	TRBJ2-7	NA	TGCGCCAGCAGTTGGGGTGACAGGTCCTCCTACGAGCAGTACTTC	CASSWGDRSSYEQYF
TRBV18	NA	TRBJ2-1	NA	TGTGCCAGCTCACCACCCGGTGGGAGCCGGGCACGAGAGCAGTTCTTC	CASSPPGGSRAREQFF
TRBV18	NA	TRBJ2-7	NA	TGTGCCAGCTCACCGTGGGGGGAAACCTACGAGCAGTACTTC	CASSPWGETYEQYF
TRBV6-6	TRBD1	TRBJ2-7	NA	TGTGCCAGCAGTACCACAGGGGGCGGACGATACGAGCAGTACTTC	CASSTTGGGRYEQYF
TRBV5-6	TRBD1	TRBJ1-2	NA	TGTGCCAGCAGCCGACAGGGGAACTATGGCTACACCTTC	CASSRQGNYGYTF
TRBV5-5	NA	TRBJ1-5	NA	TGTGCCAGCAGCTTGGTTCCAGGCAATCAGCCCCAGCATTTT	CASSLVPGNQPQHF
TRBV5-1	NA	TRBJ1-4	NA	TGCGCCAGCAGCTTGGAGTCGCTAGGGGAAAAACTGTTTTTT	CASSLESLGEKLFF
TRBV7-3	NA	TRBJ2-2	NA	TGTGCCAGCAGCCCGACCCAGACCGGGGAGCTGTTTTTT	CASSPTQTGELFF
TRBV28	NA	TRBJ2-7	NA	TGTGCCAGCAGTTTGGACAGGGAGGGAATCTACGAGCAGTACTTC	CASSLDREGIYEQYF
TRBV9	NA	TRBJ2-1	NA	TGTGCCAGCAGCCCCCGCTCGGCTAGTCGCCTTCTCAATGAGCAGTTCTTC	CASSPRSASRLLNEQFF
TRBV30	TRBD1	TRBJ2-7	NA	TGTGCCTGGAGTGGACAGGGGGCGACCTACGAGCAGTACTTC	CAWSGQGATYEQYF
TRBV5-1	NA	TRBJ2-3	NA	TGCGCCAGCGGTTTCTTCTCAGGGGATACGCAGTATTTT	CASGFFSGDTQYF
TRBV5-6	TRBD1	TRBJ2-3	once	TGTGCCAGCAGCTTTGGGCAGGGGGCAGATACGCAGTATTTT	CASSFGQGADTQYF
TRBV5-1	TRBD2	TRBJ2-7	NA	TGCGCCAGCAGTCGTAGCGGGAGCGGAAACTACGAGCAGTACTTC	CASSRSGSGNYEQYF
TRBV10-3	NA	TRBJ1-5	NA	TGTGCCATCAATGGAGGGCGCGGCCAGCCCCAGCATTTT	CAINGGRGQPQHF
TRBV28	TRBD1	TRBJ2-7	NA	TGTGCCAGCAAAGTACAGGGGCCCTACGAGCAGTACTTC	CASKVQGPYEQYF
TRBV9	NA	TRBJ1-1	NA	TGTGCCAGCAGCGTAGGGGTGGCTGCTGCTGAAGCTTTCTTT	CASSVGVAAAEAFF
TRBV19	NA	TRBJ2-5	NA	TGTGCCAGTAGTATCGTTGACTACGGAGGGCAAGAGACCCAGTACTTC	CASSIVDYGGQETQYF
TRBV7-6	NA	TRBJ2-7	NA	TGTGCCAGCAGCTTAGGGCCCGGCGGCAGGACCACCTACGAGCAGTACTTC	CASSLGPGGRTTYEQYF
TRBV5-1	NA	TRBJ2-3	NA	TGCGCCAGCAGCTTGGAAGGCGGCACAGATACGCAGTATTTT	CASSLEGGTDTQYF